These 5 T cell receptor beta chains came from one sample sequenced in a study of T cells in pancreatic ductal adenocarcinoma. Assay used: immunoSEQ multiplex PCR; TCRdb lists only in-frame clones, some missing. There are approximately 97,000 clones in the sample; more than 90% occur only once, and about 3% lies in the top ten. Selected pancreatic ductal adenocarcinoma patients had undergone surgery without neoadjuvant therapy. The sequencing input was PBMCs. These receptor sequences come from a human donor with pancreatic ductal adenocarcinoma.

The chain recombines TRBV2 with TRBJ2-7; D is undetermined. Germline V CDR1 and CDR2: SNHLY, FYNNEI. The germline V and J ends were trimmed by 0 bases and 2 bases, with 11 bases remaining between them. The CDR3 runs to 15 residues. CDR3 residues: CASSEARPNAYEQYF. The DNA of the CDR3 is TGTGCCAGCAGTGAAGCGCGGCCTAACGCCTACGAGCAGTACTTC.

The sample holds a few counts of this clone. The chain is built from TRBV27 and TRBJ1-5; TRBD1 matches at 10 bases. Germline loops: CDR1 MNHEY, CDR2 SMNVEV (reference sequence). The junction had 1 base not matched to a gene; V was cut back by 3 bases and J by 5 bases. This CDR3 is built from 14 residues. CDR3: CASSLGQGHQPQHF. The CDR3 DNA reads as TGTGCCAGCAGTTTGGGACAGGGGCATCAGCCCCAGCATTTT.

The DNA of the CDR3 is TGTGCCATCAGCCAAGCGGGAGGGAGAAACAATGAGCAGTTCTTC. Its protein product is CAISQAGGRNNEQFF. This rearrangement joins TRBV10-3 to TRBJ2-1; 10 bases align to TRBD2. Germline assignment: CDR1 ENHRY and CDR2 SYGVKD. J lost 5 bases, V lost 6 bases, and 7 bases had no gene match. The CDR3 spans 15 residues.

The chain is built from TRBV29-1 and TRBJ2-3; 9 bases are shared with TRBD2. The CDR3 is 14 amino acids. Germline lookup yields CDR1 SQVTM and CDR2 ANQGSEA. The V gene end was trimmed by 8 bases and the J gene end by 5 bases; junction bases not matched to a gene: 11. This CDR3 reads CSLRLAGAGDTQYF. DNA of the CDR3: TGCAGCCTTAGGTTAGCGGGAGCGGGAGATACGCAGTATTTT.

The rearrangement uses TRBV5-1 and TRBJ2-3, with D unclear. Trimming stripped 2 bases from V and 1 base from J, with 8 bases between. There are 14 residues in the CDR3. From germline, CDR1 is SGHRS and CDR2 YFSETQ. CDR3 nucleotides: TGCGCCAGCAGCTTAATACCAGGCACAGATACGCAGTATTTT. Its protein product is CASSLIPGTDTQYF.